This T cell receptor beta chain emerged from a study of identical twins. Trimming took off 4 bases at V and 3 bases at J, with 16 bases between the two ends. The CDR3 length is 15 residues. CDR1 is DFQATT and CDR2 is SNEGSKA in the germline V gene (reference sequence). As concerns this clonotype: What it recognizes is unknown.

TCRdb itself ran the 5' RACE reads through MiXCR, one entry per CDR3 protein. The sample holds around 1.7 million distinct CDR3 sequences, around a third seen once. Study-level points and caveats: Out-of-frame sharing of TCR alpha in monozygotic twins was underestimated by models. Within twin pairs, the out-of-frame alpha sequences they shared showed excess low generation probability.

The sequence was obtained from a newborn girl in good health. The V call is TRBV20-1, the J call TRBJ1-5, with D possibly being TRBD1 (5 bases). The specimen sequenced was cord blood. The chain's CDR3 is CSANDPGTPNQPQHF. The CDR3 DNA reads TGCAGTGCTAACGACCCCGGGACCCCCAATCAGCCCCAGCATTTT.